A single sample is the source of the 9 T cell receptor beta chains below, sequenced in a study of blood T cell repertoires in COVID-19. Assay: immunoSEQ multiplex PCR; the TCRdb copy retains only in-frame clones and omits some. The table has 250,000 to 300,000 clones, 80% to 90% seen once. The sequenced sample consisted of peripheral blood. Receptors were obtained from a woman aged 65 to 85 with COVID-19, enrolled during active disease.

This clone was seen just once. This chain links TRBV10-3 with TRBJ1-2; 7 nucleotides align to TRBD1. V lost 6 bases, J lost 0 bases, and 7 bases stayed unmatched. Germline CDR1 and CDR2: ENHRY and SYGVKD. This CDR3 spans 15 amino acids. CDR3 loop: CAISDGTAPNYGYTF. CDR3 sequence (DNA): TGTGCCATCAGCGACGGGACAGCCCCTAACTATGGCTACACCTTC.

This clone appeared once. CDR3 loop: CASSFPSGGVSPLHF. CDR3 in DNA: TGTGCCAGCAGTTTCCCGAGCGGGGGGGTTTCACCCCTCCACTTT. The J gene is TRBJ1-6, the V gene TRBV9; D perhaps matches TRBD1 (5 bases). The V gene lost 5 bases and the J gene lost 9 bases, with 18 bases spanning the gap. CDR1 and CDR2 (germline): SGDLS, YYNGEE. This CDR3 has 15 amino acids.

The chain is built from TRBV29-1 and TRBJ2-1; D ambiguous. The CDR3 loop spans 13 amino acids. The V and J ends lost 4 bases and 9 bases respectively, with 16 bases between them. Germline-derived CDR1 and CDR2 are SQVTM and ANQGSEA. The CDR3 spells CSVVPAVQLEQFF. For the CDR3, the DNA is TGCAGCGTTGTACCGGCGGTTCAGCTTGAGCAGTTCTTC.

The gene calls are TRBV27 and TRBJ1-4; D perhaps matches TRBD1 (6 bases). The CDR3 runs 13 residues. Trimming pared 2 bases from V and 10 bases from J, leaving 11 bases between. Per germline, CDR1 MNHEY and CDR2 SMNVEV (reference sequence). The CDR3 coding sequence is TGTGCCAGCAGTTTAGGGGGGGCGCGAAAACTGTTTTTT. This codes for CASSLGGARKLFF.

The CDR3 loop reads CASSVGASGSNEQFF. The CDR3 DNA follows: TGTGCCAGCAGCGTAGGGGCTAGCGGGTCAAATGAGCAGTTCTTC. This chain uses TRBV9 with TRBJ2-1; 8 bases are shared with TRBD2. The J segment lost 7 bases and the V segment lost 0 bases, leaving 6 bases of the junction unmatched. This CDR3 has 15 residues. Germline CDR1 reads SGDLS; CDR2 reads YYNGEE.

This clone was seen once. The chain links TRBV19 to TRBJ1-5; D may be TRBD1 (6 bases). Germline loops: CDR1 LNHDA, CDR2 SQIVND (reference sequence). The CDR3 sequence is 15 residues long. V lost 5 bases and J 3 bases, leaving 14 bases between the germline ends. Here the CDR3 reads CASSAQTGTNQPQHF. The DNA for the CDR3 is TGTGCCAGTAGTGCCCAGACAGGAACCAATCAGCCCCAGCATTTT.

The V call is TRBV11-3, the J call TRBJ2-2; maybe TRBD2 (6 bases). In germline, CDR1 is SGHNT, CDR2 YENEEA. CDR3 size: 15 residues. The V gene lost 4 bases and the J gene lost 0 bases, with 9 bases spanning the gap. The CDR3 region is CASSSRGTNTGELFF. The CDR3 DNA reads as TGTGCCAGCAGCTCACGCGGGACGAACACCGGGGAGCTGTTTTTT.

The rearrangement uses TRBV2 and TRBJ1-5, with a tentative D call TRBD1 (5 bases). From germline, CDR1 is SNHLY and CDR2 FYNNEI. This CDR3 is 16 amino acids long. V was pared by 2 bases and J by 2 bases, with 13 bases between. CDR3 nucleotides: TGTGCCAGCAGTGAACAGGATGACAGTGGCAATCAGCCCCAGCATTTT. As protein: CASSEQDDSGNQPQHF.

In DNA form, the CDR3 reads TGTGCCAGCAGTTACTTTGGGGGACAGGGTCTGACTGAAGCTTTCTTT. This sequence encodes CASSYFGGQGLTEAFF. The rearrangement joins TRBV6-5 to TRBJ1-1; 9 bases map to TRBD1. J lost 5 bases, V lost 1 base, and 8 bases had no gene match. Per the germline V gene, CDR1 is MNHEY and CDR2 is SVGAGI. The CDR3 runs 16 residues.